These 2 T cell receptor beta chains were all obtained from the same sample, sequenced in a study of monozygotic twins with cystic fibrosis (dated by TCRdb to 2020 to 2022). The method was the immunoSEQ multiplex PCR assay. Drawn from immuneACCESS, this table holds only the in-frame rearrangements with V and J called that TCRdb kept. Clones are partly lost; checked studies trace under half to an unresolved V gene and leave the rest unexplained. The sample table shows 30,000 to 40,000 clones, and around nine tenths are seen once. The ten most abundant clones make up roughly 0.19% of the sample. The source material was blood. These receptors were collected from a boy aged 2 to 10 with cystic fibrosis.

The V gene is TRBV9, the J gene TRBJ1-6, with a possible D match to TRBD1 (5 bases). V lost 3 bases to trimming and J lost 5 bases, with 9 bases between them. CDR1 is SGDLS, CDR2 YYNGEE, per germline. This CDR3 is built from 14 residues. CDR3 bases: TGTGCCAGCAGCGCAACGGGGGATAATTCACCCCTCCACTTT. This codes for CASSATGDNSPLHF.

The V call is TRBV6-5, the J call TRBJ2-3; maybe TRBD1 (6 bases). Germline CDR1 is MNHEY and CDR2 is SVGAGI. Trimming left V 2 bases short and J 9 bases short, with 21 bases between. This CDR3 has 16 residues. The CDR3 coding sequence is TGTGCCAGCAGTTACCCTACGACATATACAGGGCCAACGCAGTATTTT. It specifies CASSYPTTYTGPTQYF.